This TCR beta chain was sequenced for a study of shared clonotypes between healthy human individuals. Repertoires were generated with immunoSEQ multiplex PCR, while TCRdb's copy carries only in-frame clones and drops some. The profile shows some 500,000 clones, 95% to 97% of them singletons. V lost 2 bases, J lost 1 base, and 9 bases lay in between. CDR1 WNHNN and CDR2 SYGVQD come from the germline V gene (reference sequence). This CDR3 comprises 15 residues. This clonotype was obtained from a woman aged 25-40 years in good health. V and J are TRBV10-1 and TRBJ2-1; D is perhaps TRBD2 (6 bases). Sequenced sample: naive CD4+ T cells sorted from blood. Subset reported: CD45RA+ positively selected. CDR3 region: CASSEQRGSYNEQFF. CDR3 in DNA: TGCGCCAGCAGTGAGCAACGGGGGTCCTACAATGAGCAGTTCTTC.